These 13 T cell receptor beta chains came from one sample sequenced in a study of radiotherapy plus CTLA-4 blockade in lung cancer. Sequenced by immunoSEQ multiplex PCR; TCRdb stores in-frame clones only, minus some. The table lists some 60,000 clones, roughly four fifths of them singletons. The starting material was peripheral blood, obtained from a patient treated with radiotherapy plus ipilimumab. The source is a human donor with non-small cell lung cancer who had a complete response to radiotherapy plus ipilimumab.

This clone was detected only once. V gene TRBV9 combines with J gene TRBJ2-1; 7 bases map to TRBD1. Germline trimming cut 4 bases from V and 3 bases from J; bases unmatched to any gene: 7. Germline V gene lookup returns CDR1 SGDLS and CDR2 YYNGEE. This CDR3 contains 15 residues. This chain's CDR3 is CASSLRQGGYNEQFF. CDR3 nucleotide sequence: TGTGCCAGCAGCCTCCGACAGGGCGGCTACAATGAGCAGTTCTTC.

The chain joins TRBV2 to TRBJ2-7; D perhaps matches TRBD1 (6 bases). Trimming took off 2 bases at V and 0 bases at J, with 8 bases between the two ends. The CDR3 contains 14 residues. Germline V lookup: CDR1 SNHLY, CDR2 FYNNEI. This CDR3 reads CASSERDNSYEQYF. CDR3 sequence (DNA): TGTGCCAGCAGTGAAAGGGACAACTCCTACGAGCAGTACTTC.

The chain combines TRBV19 with TRBJ1-2; 8 bases align to TRBD1. The CDR3 has 15 amino acids. J gave up 4 bases and V 6 bases, and 10 bases lay outside the gene matches. Per germline, CDR1 LNHDA and CDR2 SQIVND (reference sequence). CDR3 amino acids: CASRSDRAVGYGYTF. For the CDR3, the DNA is TGTGCCAGTAGATCGGACAGGGCGGTCGGCTATGGCTACACCTTC.

The chain joins TRBV7-2 to TRBJ1-2; a weak D match, TRBD1 (6 bases). V lost 5 bases and J lost 5, with 12 bases in between. The CDR3 covers 13 residues. Germline V gene data show CDR1 as SGHTA and CDR2 as FQGNSA. CDR3 loop: CASSPDSGYGYTF. CDR3 coding DNA: TGTGCCAGCAGCCCGGACAGTGGTTATGGCTACACCTTC.

The chain couples TRBV4-1 to TRBJ1-1; a possible D gene is TRBD1 (5 bases). The CDR3 length is 15 residues. V dropped 3 bases and J dropped 1 base, with 12 bases sitting between them. The germline V gene encodes CDR1 MGHRA and CDR2 YSYEKL. CDR3 residues: CASSQTRRGNTEAFF. The CDR3 nucleotides are TGCGCCAGCAGCCAGACCCGAAGGGGGAACACTGAAGCTTTCTTT.

This chain joins TRBV27 and TRBJ2-5; D perhaps matches TRBD1 (5 bases). CDR1 is MNHEY, CDR2 SMNVEV, per germline (reference sequence). Trimming cost V 2 bases and J 2 bases, with 9 bases left between them. The CDR3 contains 14 residues. The CDR3 spells CASSLGALQETQYF. As DNA, the CDR3 is TGTGCCAGCAGTTTAGGGGCGCTACAAGAGACCCAGTACTTC.

V is TRBV30 and J is TRBJ1-3; no firm D call. CDR1 and CDR2 (germline): GTSNPN, SVGIG (reference sequence). This CDR3 has 16 amino acids. The V gene lost 3 bases and the J gene lost 0 bases, with 15 bases spanning the gap. CDR3 DNA sequence: TGTGCCTGGAGCGTCCCCCCCAGGAACTCTGGAAACACCATATATTTT. It translates to CAWSVPPRNSGNTIYF.

This clone was observed a single time. The chain links TRBV9 to TRBJ2-5, with 7 bases identical to TRBD2. The assigned J gene may be wrong: the sequence end matches TRBJ2-7 better. The CDR3 covers 16 residues. The germline V gene encodes CDR1 SGDLS and CDR2 YYNGEE. The CDR3 loop is CASSTHEAGNSYEQYF. DNA of the CDR3: TGTGCCAGCAGCACCCATGAAGCGGGGAATTCCTACGAGCAGTACTTC.

Only a few counts were recorded for this clone. This chain connects TRBV9 to TRBJ1-3; D unclear. Germline V gene sequence: CDR1 SGDLS, CDR2 YYNGEE. This CDR3 contains 14 residues. Trimming removed 0 bases from V and 0 bases from J, with 4 bases in between. CDR3 sequence (DNA): TGTGCCAGCAGCGTAGATCACTCTGGAAACACCATATATTTT. Its protein product is CASSVDHSGNTIYF.

The J gene is TRBJ1-1, the V gene TRBV19; TRBD1 is a possible D gene (5 bases). V was shortened by 1 base and J by 4 bases, with 13 bases between the two germline ends. From germline, CDR1 is LNHDA and CDR2 SQIVND (reference sequence). The CDR3 runs 15 residues. The CDR3 loop reads CASSIVQAGTTEAFF. The CDR3 bases are TGTGCCAGTAGTATAGTACAGGCCGGTACCACTGAAGCTTTCTTT.

The chain links TRBV15 to TRBJ2-3; D gene uncertain. This CDR3 is built from 20 residues. CDR1 is LNHNV and CDR2 is YYDKDF in the germline V gene (reference sequence). Trimming shortened V by 0 bases and J by 0 bases, and 22 bases separated the two germline ends. CDR3 amino acids: CATSRESIITGFHSTDTQYF. CDR3 sequence (DNA): TGTGCCACCAGCAGAGAATCAATCATTACCGGGTTTCATAGCACAGATACGCAGTATTTT.

This clone appeared a single time. The V and J genes are TRBV2 and TRBJ1-1; D is possibly TRBD1 (5 bases). This CDR3 is built from 11 residues. Germline values: CDR1 SNHLY, CDR2 FYNNEI. The germline V and J ends were trimmed by 3 bases and 11 bases, with 10 bases remaining between them. The CDR3 DNA sequence: TGTGCCAGCAGTGAGGAGGGGCGGGCTTTCTTT. It specifies CASSEEGRAFF.

CDR3 amino acids: CASSPASTSTDTQYF. The CDR3 DNA reads as TGTGCCAGCTCACCCGCTAGCACTAGCACAGATACGCAGTATTTT. V is TRBV18 and J is TRBJ2-3; D is perhaps TRBD2 (5 bases). Trimming pared 3 bases from V and 0 bases from J, leaving 10 bases between. CDR3 size: 15 residues. Germline V CDR1 and CDR2: KGHSH, LQKENI. The variable domain in full, with the rest retrieved from reference TRBV18 and TRBJ2-3, is NAGVMQNPRHLVRRRGQEARLRCSPMKGHSHVYWYRQLPEEGLKFMVYLQKENIIDESGMPKERFSAEFPKEGPSILRIQQVVRGDSAAYFCASSPASTSTDTQYFGPGTRLTVL.